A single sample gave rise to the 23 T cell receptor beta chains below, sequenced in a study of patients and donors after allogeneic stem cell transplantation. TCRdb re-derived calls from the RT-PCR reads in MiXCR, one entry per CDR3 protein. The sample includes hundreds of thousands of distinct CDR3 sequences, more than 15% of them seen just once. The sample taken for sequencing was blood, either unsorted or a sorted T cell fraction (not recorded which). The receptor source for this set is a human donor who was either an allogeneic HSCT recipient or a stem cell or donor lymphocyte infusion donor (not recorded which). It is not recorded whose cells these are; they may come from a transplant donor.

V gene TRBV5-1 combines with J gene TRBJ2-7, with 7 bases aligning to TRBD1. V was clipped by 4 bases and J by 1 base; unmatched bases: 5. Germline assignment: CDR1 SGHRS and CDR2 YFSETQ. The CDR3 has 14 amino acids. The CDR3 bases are TGCGCCAGCAGCATAGGGGGCGCATCCTACGAGCAGTACTTC. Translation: CASSIGGASYEQYF. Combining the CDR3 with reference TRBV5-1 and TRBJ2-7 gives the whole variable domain KAGVTQTPRYLIKTRGQQVTLSCSPISGHRSVSWYQQTPGQGLQFLFEYFSETQRNKGNFPGRFSGRQFSNSRSEMNVSTLELGDSALYLCASSIGGASYEQYFGPGTRLTVT.

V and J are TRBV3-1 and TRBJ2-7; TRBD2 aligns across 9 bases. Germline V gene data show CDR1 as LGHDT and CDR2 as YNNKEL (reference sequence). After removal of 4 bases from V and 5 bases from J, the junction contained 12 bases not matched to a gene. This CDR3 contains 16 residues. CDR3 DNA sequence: TGTGCCAGCAGCCTTACCCTAGCGGGGTACTTCCACGAGCAGTACTTC. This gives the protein CASSLTLAGYFHEQYF.

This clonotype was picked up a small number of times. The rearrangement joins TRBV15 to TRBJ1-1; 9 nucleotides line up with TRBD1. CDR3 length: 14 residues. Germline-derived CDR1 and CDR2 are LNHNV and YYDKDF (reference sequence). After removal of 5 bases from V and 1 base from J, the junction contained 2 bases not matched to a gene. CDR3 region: CATSVQGANTEAFF. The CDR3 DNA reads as TGTGCCACCAGCGTACAGGGGGCGAACACTGAAGCTTTCTTT.

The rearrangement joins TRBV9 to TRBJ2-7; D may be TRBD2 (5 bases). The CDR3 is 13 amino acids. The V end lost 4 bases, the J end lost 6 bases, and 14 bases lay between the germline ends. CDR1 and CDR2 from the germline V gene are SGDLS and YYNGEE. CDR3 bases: TGTGCCAGCAGCCCTGGAGAGGGCGCCGAGCAGTACTTC. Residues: CASSPGEGAEQYF.

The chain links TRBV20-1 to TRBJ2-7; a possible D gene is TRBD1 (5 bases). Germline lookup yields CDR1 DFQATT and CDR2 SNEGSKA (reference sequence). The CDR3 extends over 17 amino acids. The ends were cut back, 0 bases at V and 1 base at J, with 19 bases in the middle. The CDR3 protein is CSARDLSGAVVSYEQYF. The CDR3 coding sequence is TGCAGTGCTAGAGATTTGTCTGGGGCGGTAGTTTCCTACGAGCAGTACTTC.

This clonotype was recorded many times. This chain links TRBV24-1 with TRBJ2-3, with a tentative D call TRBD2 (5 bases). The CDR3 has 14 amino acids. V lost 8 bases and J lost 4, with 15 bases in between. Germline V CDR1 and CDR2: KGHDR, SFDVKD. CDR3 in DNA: TGTGCCACCACGCGGGCAGGCTACCCAGATACGCAGTATTTT. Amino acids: CATTRAGYPDTQYF.

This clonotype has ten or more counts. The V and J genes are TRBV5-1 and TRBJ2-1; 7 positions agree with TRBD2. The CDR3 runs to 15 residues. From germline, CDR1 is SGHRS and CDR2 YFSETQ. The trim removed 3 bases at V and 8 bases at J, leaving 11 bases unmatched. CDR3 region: CASSWGGLKADEQFF. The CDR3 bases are TGCGCCAGCAGCTGGGGGGGACTAAAAGCCGATGAGCAGTTCTTC.

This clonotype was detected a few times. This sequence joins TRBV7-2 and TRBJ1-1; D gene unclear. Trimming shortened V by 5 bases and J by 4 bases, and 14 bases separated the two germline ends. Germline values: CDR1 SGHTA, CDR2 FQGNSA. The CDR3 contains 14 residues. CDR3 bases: TGTGCCAGCAGCCCCCTTCTGCGAGGCACTGAAGCTTTCTTT. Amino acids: CASSPLLRGTEAFF.

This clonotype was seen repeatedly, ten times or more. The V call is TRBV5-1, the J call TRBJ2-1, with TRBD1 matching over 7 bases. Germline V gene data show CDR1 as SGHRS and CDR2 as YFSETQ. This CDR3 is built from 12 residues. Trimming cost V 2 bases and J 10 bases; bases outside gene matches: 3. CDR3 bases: TGCGCCAGCAGCTTACAGGGGTACGAGCAGTTCTTC. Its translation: CASSLQGYEQFF.

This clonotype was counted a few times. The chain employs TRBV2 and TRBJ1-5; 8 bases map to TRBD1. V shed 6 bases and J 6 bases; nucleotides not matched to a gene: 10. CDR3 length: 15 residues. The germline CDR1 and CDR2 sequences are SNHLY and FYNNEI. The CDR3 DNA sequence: TGTGCCAGCAGGACAAAACAGGGGGAATCTCAGCCCCAGCATTTT. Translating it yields CASRTKQGESQPQHF.

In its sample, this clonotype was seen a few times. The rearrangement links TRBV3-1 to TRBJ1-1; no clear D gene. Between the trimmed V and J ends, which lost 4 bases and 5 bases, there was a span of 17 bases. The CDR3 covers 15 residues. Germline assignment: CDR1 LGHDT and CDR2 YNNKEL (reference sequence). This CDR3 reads CASSRPGETRTEAFF. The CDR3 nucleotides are TGTGCCAGCAGCCGCCCCGGCGAAACCCGGACTGAAGCTTTCTTT. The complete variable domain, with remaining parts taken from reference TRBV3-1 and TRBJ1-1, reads DTAVSQTPKYLVTQMGNDKSIKCEQNLGHDTMYWYKQDSKKFLKIMFSYNNKELIINETVPNRFSPKSPDKAHLNLHINSLELGDSAVYFCASSRPGETRTEAFFGQGTRLTVV.

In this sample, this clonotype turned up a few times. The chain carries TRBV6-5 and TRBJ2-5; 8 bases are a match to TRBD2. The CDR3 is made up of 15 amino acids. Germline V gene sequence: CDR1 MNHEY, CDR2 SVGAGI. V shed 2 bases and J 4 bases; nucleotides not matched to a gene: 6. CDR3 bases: TGTGCCAGCAGTTACAGCGGGAGTTACGGAGAGACCCAGTACTTC. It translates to CASSYSGSYGETQYF.

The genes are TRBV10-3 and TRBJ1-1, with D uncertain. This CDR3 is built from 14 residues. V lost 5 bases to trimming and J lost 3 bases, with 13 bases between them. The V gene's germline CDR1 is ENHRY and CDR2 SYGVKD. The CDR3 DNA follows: TGTGCCATCAGTCTCATCCTCGGGGACACTGAAGCTTTCTTT. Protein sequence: CAISLILGDTEAFF.

The CDR3 here is CASSLARVGGKLFF. As DNA, the CDR3 is TGTGCCAGCAGTTTGGCCAGGGTCGGCGGAAAACTGTTTTTT. V and J are TRBV12-3 or TRBV12-4 and TRBJ1-4; D may be TRBD1 (5 bases). The V end was cut by 3 bases, the J end by 10 bases, with 15 bases between. The CDR3 consists of 14 residues.

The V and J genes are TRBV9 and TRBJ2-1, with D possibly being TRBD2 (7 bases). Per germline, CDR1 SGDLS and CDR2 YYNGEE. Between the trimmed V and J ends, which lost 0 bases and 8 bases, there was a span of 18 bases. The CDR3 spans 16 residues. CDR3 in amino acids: CASSVEGGLRRDEQFF. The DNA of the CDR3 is TGTGCCAGCAGCGTAGAGGGGGGGCTAAGGCGGGATGAGCAGTTCTTC. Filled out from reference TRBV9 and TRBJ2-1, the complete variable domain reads DSGVTQTPKHLITATGQRVTLRCSPRSGDLSVYWYQQSLDQGLQFLIQYYNGEERAKGNILERFSAQQFPDLHSELNLSSLELGDSALYFCASSVEGGLRRDEQFFGPGTRLTVL.

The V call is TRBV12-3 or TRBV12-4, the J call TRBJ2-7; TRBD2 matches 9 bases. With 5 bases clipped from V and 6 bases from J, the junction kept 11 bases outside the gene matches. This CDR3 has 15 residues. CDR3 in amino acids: CASSLRASGVIEQYF. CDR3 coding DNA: TGTGCCAGCAGTCTGAGGGCTAGCGGGGTAATCGAGCAGTACTTC.

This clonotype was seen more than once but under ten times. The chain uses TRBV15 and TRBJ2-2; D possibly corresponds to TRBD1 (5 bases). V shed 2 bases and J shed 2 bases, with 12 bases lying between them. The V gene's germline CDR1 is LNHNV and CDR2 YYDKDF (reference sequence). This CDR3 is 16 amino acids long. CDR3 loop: CATSRSDSLNTGELFF. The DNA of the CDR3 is TGTGCCACCAGCAGATCCGACAGCCTAAACACCGGGGAGCTGTTTTTT. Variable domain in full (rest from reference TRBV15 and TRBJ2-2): DAMVIQNPRYQVTQFGKPVTLSCSQTLNHNVMYWYQQKSSQAPKLLFHYYDKDFNNEADTPDNFQSRRPNTSFCFLDIRSPGLGDTAMYLCATSRSDSLNTGELFFGEGSRLTVL.

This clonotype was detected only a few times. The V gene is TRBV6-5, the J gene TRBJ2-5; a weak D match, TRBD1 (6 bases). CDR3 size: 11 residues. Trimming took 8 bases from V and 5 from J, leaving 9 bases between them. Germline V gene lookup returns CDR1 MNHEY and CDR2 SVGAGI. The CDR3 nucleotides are TGTGCCAGCCTGAGGGGGGAGACCCAGTACTTC. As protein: CASLRGETQYF.

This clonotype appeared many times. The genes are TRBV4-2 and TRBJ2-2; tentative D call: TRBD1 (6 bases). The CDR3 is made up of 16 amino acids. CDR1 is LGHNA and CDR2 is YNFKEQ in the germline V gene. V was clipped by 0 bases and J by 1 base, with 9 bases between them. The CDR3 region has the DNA TGTGCCAGCAGCCAAGAAGGGACACGGAACACCGGGGAGCTGTTTTTT. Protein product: CASSQEGTRNTGELFF.

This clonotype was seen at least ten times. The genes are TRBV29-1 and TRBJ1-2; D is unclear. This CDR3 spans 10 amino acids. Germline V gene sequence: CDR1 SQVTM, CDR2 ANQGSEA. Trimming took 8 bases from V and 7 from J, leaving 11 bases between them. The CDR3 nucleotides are TGCAGCCCCCCTTTGGGTGGCTACACCTTC. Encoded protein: CSPPLGGYTF.

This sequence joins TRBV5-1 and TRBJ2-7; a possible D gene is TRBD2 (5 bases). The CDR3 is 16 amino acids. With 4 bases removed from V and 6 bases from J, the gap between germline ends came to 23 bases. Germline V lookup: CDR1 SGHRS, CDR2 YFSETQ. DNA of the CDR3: TGCGCCAGCAGCCCCCGGACCGGAGGTGGTTCAACCGAGCAGTACTTC. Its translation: CASSPRTGGGSTEQYF.

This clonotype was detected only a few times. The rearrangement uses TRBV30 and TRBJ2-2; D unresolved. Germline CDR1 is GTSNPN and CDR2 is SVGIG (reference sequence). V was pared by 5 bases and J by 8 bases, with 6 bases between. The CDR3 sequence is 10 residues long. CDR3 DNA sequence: TGTGCCTGGTCCTTAGGGGAGCTGTTTTTT. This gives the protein CAWSLGELFF.

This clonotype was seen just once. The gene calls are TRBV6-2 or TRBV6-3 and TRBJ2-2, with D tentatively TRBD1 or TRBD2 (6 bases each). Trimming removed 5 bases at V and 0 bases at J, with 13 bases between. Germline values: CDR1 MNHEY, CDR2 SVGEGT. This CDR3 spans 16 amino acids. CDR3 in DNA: TGTGCCAGCAGTAGGTGGGGGGCGTCGAACACCGGGGAGCTGTTTTTT. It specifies CASSRWGASNTGELFF.